Listed here are 8 T cell receptor beta chains from one sample, sequenced in a study of patients and donors after allogeneic stem cell transplantation. TCRdb fed the RT-PCR reads into MiXCR, producing one record per CDR3 protein. This table holds tens of thousands of distinct CDR3 sequences, around 7% found once. Material for sequencing was blood, either unsorted or a sorted T cell fraction (not recorded which). The receptors derive from a human donor who was either an allogeneic HSCT recipient or a stem cell or donor lymphocyte infusion donor (not recorded which). It is not recorded whose cells these are; they may come from a transplant donor.

The gene calls are TRBV7-2 and TRBJ2-1; 8 positions agree with TRBD1. CDR3 length: 13 residues. Germline V lookup: CDR1 SGHTA, CDR2 FQGNSA. V lost 5 bases, J lost 8 bases, and 5 bases stayed unmatched. The CDR3 DNA reads TGTGCCAGCAGCAGGGACAGGATGCATGAGCAGTTCTTC. Encoded protein: CASSRDRMHEQFF.

This clonotype was counted ten times or more. The V gene is TRBV2, the J gene TRBJ1-3; no clear D gene. Germline values: CDR1 SNHLY, CDR2 FYNNEI. V gave up 6 bases and J gave up 0 bases, with 9 bases separating them. The CDR3 totals 14 residues. The CDR3 loop is CASSQAYSGNTIYF. As DNA, the CDR3 is TGTGCCAGCAGCCAGGCTTACTCTGGAAACACCATATATTTT.

This chain links TRBV29-1 with TRBJ2-7; 7 bases fit TRBD2. CDR3 length: 15 residues. The junction had 5 bases not matched to a gene; V was cut back by 0 bases and J by 0 bases. The germline V gene encodes CDR1 SQVTM and CDR2 ANQGSEA. The chain's CDR3 is CSVEDWGGVSYEQYF. The CDR3 bases are TGCAGCGTTGAAGATTGGGGGGGAGTCTCCTACGAGCAGTACTTC.

Only a few counts were recorded for this clonotype. The chain combines TRBV25-1 with TRBJ2-5, with TRBD2 as a possible D gene (5 bases). CDR3 length: 14 residues. V lost 3 bases, J lost 2 bases, and 10 bases lay in between. Germline V gives CDR1 MGHDK, CDR2 SYGVNS. The CDR3 loop reads CASSEAQRQETQYF. The CDR3 DNA follows: TGTGCCAGCAGTGAGGCCCAGCGGCAAGAGACCCAGTACTTC.

V and J are TRBV7-6 and TRBJ2-5; no reliable D call. Per germline, CDR1 SGHVS and CDR2 FNYEAQ. V was clipped by 4 bases and J by 0 bases, with 6 bases between them. The CDR3 contains 13 residues. CDR3 DNA: TGTGCCAGCAGCTCCCAGAACCAAGAGACCCAGTACTTC. The encoded protein is CASSSQNQETQYF.

The chain recombines TRBV25-1 with TRBJ2-3; weak D call: TRBD1 (6 bases). Trimming pared 4 bases from V and 3 bases from J, leaving 8 bases between. From germline, CDR1 is MGHDK and CDR2 SYGVNS. The CDR3 is 13 amino acids. In DNA, the CDR3 is TGTGCCAGCAGTGCCGGACAGACAGATACGCAGTATTTT. Translating it yields CASSAGQTDTQYF.

This clonotype was seen at least ten times. V usage is TRBV20-1 and J usage is TRBJ1-2, with TRBD1 matching 9 bases. Germline V gene lookup returns CDR1 DFQATT and CDR2 SNEGSKA (reference sequence). J gave up 8 bases and V 1 base, and 8 bases lay outside the gene matches. The CDR3 runs to 14 residues. CDR3 region: CSARVAGQGGGYTF. The CDR3 DNA reads TGCAGTGCTAGAGTGGCGGGACAGGGAGGAGGCTACACCTTC.

The chain links TRBV9 to TRBJ2-3, with unresolved D. Germline V gene lookup returns CDR1 SGDLS and CDR2 YYNGEE. With 0 bases removed from V and 6 bases from J, the gap between germline ends came to 11 bases. The CDR3 contains 14 residues. The CDR3 DNA reads TGTGCCAGCAGCGTAGGGGGTTCCTTGGATACGCAGTATTTT. This sequence encodes CASSVGGSLDTQYF. The full variable domain, in which reference TRBV9 and TRBJ2-3 provide the parts outside the CDR3, is DSGVTQTPKHLITATGQRVTLRCSPRSGDLSVYWYQQSLDQGLQFLIQYYNGEERAKGNILERFSAQQFPDLHSELNLSSLELGDSALYFCASSVGGSLDTQYFGPGTRLTVL.